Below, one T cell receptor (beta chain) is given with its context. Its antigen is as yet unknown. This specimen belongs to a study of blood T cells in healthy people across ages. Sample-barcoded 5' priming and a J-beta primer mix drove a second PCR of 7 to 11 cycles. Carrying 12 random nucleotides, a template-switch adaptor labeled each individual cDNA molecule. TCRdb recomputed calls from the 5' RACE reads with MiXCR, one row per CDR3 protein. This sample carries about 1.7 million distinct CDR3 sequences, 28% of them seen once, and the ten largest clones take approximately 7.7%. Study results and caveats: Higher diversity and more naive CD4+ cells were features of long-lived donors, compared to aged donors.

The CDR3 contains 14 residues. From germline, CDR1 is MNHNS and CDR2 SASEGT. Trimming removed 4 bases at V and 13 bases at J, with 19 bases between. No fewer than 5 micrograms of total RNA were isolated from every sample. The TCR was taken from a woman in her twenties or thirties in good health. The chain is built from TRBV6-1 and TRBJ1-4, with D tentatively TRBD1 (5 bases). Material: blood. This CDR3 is CASSVGDAYPGLFF. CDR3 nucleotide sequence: TGTGCCAGCAGTGTTGGGGACGCCTACCCCGGACTGTTTTTT.